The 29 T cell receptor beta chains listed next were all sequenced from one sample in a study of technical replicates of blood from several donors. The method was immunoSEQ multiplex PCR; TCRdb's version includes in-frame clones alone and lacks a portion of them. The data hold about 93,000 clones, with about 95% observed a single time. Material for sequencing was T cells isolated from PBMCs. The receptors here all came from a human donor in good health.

CDR3 nucleotide sequence: TGTGCCAGCAGCGCCGGGGGTGGACTTGAGAGCTCTGGAAACACCATATATTTT. Its translation is CASSAGGGLESSGNTIYF. The chain has TRBV2 and TRBJ1-3; TRBD1 is a possible D gene (5 bases). Trimming stripped 6 bases from V and 0 bases from J, with 21 bases between. Germline V gene sequence: CDR1 SNHLY, CDR2 FYNNEI. The CDR3 is made up of 18 amino acids.

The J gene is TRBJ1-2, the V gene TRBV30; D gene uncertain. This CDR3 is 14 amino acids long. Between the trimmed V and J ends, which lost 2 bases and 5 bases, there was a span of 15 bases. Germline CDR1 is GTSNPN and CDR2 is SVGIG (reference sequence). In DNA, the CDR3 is TGTGCCTGGAGTCCAACGGGGTTCGGGTATGGCTACACCTTC. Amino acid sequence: CAWSPTGFGYGYTF.

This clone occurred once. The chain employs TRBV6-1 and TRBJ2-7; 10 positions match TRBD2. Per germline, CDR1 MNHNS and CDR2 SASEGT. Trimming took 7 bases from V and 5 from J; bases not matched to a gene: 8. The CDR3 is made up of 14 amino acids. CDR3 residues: CASKYLAGVNEQYF. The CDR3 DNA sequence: TGTGCCAGCAAGTACCTAGCGGGAGTTAACGAGCAGTACTTC.

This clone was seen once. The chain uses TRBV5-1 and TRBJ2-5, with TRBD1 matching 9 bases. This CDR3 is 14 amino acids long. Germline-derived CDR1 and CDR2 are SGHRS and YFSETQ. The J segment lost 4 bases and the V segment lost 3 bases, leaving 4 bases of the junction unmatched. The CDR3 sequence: CASSSQGAGETQYF. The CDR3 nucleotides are TGCGCCAGCAGCTCACAGGGGGCGGGAGAGACCCAGTACTTC.

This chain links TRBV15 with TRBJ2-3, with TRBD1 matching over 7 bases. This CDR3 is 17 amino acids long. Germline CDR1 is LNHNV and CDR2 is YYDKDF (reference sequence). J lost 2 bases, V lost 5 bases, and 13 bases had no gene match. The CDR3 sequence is CATSRSPGQILTDTQYF. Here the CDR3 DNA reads TGTGCCACCAGCCGGTCGCCGGGACAGATCCTCACAGATACGCAGTATTTT.

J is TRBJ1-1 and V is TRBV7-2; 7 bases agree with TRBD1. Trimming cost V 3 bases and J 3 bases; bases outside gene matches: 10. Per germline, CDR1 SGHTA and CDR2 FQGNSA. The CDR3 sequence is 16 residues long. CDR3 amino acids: CASSFARQGRDTEAFF. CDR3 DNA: TGTGCCAGCAGCTTCGCTCGACAGGGCCGCGACACTGAAGCTTTCTTT.

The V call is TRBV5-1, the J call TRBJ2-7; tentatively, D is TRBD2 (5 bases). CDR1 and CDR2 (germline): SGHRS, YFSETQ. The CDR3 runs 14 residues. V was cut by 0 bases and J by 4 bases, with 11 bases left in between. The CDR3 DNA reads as TGCGCCAGCAGCTTGGACGGACTTCGTTACGAGCAGTACTTC. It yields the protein CASSLDGLRYEQYF.

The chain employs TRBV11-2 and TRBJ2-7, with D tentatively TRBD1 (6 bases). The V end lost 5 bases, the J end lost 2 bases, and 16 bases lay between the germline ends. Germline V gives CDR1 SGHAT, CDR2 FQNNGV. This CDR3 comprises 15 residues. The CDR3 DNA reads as TGTGCCAGCAGCGTTCCACAGGGTCCCCCCTACGAGCAGTACTTC. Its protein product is CASSVPQGPPYEQYF.

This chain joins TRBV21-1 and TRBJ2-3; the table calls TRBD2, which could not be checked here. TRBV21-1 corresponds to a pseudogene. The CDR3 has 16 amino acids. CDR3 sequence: CASSKRGRGRTDTQYF. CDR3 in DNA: TGTGCCAGCAGCAAAAGGGGGAGGGGAAGAACAGATACGCAGTATTTT.

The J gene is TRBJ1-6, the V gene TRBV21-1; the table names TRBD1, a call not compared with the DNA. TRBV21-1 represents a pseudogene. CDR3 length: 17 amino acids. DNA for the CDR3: TGTGCCAGCAGCAAACTTACAGGGGACTCCTATAATTCACCCCTCCACTTT. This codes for CASSKLTGDSYNSPLHF.

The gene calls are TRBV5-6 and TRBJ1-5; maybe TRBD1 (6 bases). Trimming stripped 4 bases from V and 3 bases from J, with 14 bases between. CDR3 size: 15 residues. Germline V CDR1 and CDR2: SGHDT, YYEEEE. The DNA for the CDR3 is TGTGCCAGCAGCCAAGGGGGGGGCACCAATCAGCCCCAGCATTTT. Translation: CASSQGGGTNQPQHF.

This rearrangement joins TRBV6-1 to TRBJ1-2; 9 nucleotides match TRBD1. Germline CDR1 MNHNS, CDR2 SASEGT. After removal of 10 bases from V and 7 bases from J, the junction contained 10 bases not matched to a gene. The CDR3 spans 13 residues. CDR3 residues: CATYGDREGGYTF. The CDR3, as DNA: TGTGCCACGTACGGGGACAGGGAGGGTGGCTACACCTTC.

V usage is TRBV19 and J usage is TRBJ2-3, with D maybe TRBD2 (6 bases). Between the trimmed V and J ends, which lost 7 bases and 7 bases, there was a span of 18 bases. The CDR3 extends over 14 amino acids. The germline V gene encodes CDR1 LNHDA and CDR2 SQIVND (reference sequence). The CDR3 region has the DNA TGTGCCAGTATCGACGGAGGGGTCCAGAATACGCAGTATTTT. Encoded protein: CASIDGGVQNTQYF.

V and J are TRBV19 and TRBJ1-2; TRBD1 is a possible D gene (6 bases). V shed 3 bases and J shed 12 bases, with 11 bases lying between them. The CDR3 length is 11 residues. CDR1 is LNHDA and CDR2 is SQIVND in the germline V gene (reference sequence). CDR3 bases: TGTGCCAGTAGTATTTGGGACACCAACACCTTC. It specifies CASSIWDTNTF.

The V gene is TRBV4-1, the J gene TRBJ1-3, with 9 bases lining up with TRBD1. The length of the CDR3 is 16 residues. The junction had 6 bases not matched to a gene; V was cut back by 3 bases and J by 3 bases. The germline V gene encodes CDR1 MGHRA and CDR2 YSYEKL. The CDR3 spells CASSQETGGLGNTIYF. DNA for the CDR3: TGCGCCAGCAGCCAGGAAACAGGGGGCCTTGGAAACACCATATATTTT.

CDR3: CASSLGAGAGDTQYF. The CDR3 DNA reads as TGTGCCAGCAGCTTAGGTGCGGGGGCAGGGGATACGCAGTATTTT. This chain uses TRBV7-7 with TRBJ2-3; D is possibly TRBD2 (7 bases). Trimming pared 1 base from V and 6 bases from J, leaving 14 bases between. Germline V CDR1 and CDR2: SSHAT, FNYEAQ (reference sequence). The CDR3 is 15 amino acids.

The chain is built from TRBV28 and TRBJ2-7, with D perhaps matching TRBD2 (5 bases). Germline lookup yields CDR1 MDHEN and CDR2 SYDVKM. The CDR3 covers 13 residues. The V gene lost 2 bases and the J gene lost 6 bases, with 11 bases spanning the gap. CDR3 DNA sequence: TGTGCCAGCAGTTTAATAGCGTCCCTCGAGCAGTACTTC. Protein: CASSLIASLEQYF.

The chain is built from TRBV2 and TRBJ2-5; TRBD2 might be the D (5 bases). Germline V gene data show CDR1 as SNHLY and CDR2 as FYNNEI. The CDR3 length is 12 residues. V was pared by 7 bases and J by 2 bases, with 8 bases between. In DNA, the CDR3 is TGTGCCAGCAAAGCGGAGCAAGAGACCCAGTACTTC. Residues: CASKAEQETQYF.

CDR3: CAISERGGTEAFF. CDR3 coding DNA: TGTGCCATCAGTGAGAGGGGAGGGACTGAAGCTTTCTTT. The chain joins TRBV10-3 to TRBJ1-1; tentatively, D is TRBD1 (5 bases). V shed 2 bases and J shed 5 bases, with 9 bases lying between them. This CDR3 spans 13 amino acids. The germline gives CDR1 ENHRY, CDR2 SYGVKD.

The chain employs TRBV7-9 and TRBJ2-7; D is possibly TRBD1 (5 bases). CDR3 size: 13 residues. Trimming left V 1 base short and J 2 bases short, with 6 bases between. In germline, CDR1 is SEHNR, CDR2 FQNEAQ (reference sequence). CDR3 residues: CASSLGGPYEQYF. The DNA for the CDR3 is TGTGCCAGCAGCTTAGGGGGCCCCTACGAGCAGTACTTC.

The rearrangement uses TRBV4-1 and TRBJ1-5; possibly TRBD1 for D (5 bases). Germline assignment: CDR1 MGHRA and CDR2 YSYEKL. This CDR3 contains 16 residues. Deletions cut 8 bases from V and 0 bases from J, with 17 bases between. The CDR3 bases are TGCGCCAGCGAGTTAGGGGTTCCTCTTAGCAATCAGCCCCAGCATTTT. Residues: CASELGVPLSNQPQHF.

The CDR3 region is CASDRPLAEAKNIQYF. In nucleotides, the CDR3 is TGTGCCAGTGATAGACCTCTGGCGGAAGCCAAAAACATTCAGTACTTC. The rearrangement links TRBV21-1 to TRBJ2-4; the D call TRBD2 from the table was never checked on the DNA. TRBV21-1 is assigned pseudogene status. The CDR3 length is 16 residues.

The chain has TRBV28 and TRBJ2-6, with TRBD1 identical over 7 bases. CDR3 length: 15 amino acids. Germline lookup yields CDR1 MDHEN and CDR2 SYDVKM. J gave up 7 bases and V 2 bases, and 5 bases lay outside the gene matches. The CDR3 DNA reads TGTGCCAGCAGTTTACCCCGGACAGGAGCCAACGTCCTGACTTTC. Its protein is CASSLPRTGANVLTF.

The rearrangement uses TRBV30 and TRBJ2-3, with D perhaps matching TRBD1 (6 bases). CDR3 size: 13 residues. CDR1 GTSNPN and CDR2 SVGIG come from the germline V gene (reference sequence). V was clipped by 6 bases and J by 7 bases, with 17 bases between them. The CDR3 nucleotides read TGTGCCTGTAAACAAACAGGGTGGAATACGCAGTATTTT. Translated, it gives CACKQTGWNTQYF.

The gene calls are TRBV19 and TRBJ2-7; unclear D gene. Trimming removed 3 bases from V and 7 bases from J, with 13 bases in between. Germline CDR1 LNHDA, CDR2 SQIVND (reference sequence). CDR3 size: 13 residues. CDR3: CASSIRSTVEQYF. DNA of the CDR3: TGTGCCAGTAGTATTCGATCTACGGTGGAGCAGTACTTC.

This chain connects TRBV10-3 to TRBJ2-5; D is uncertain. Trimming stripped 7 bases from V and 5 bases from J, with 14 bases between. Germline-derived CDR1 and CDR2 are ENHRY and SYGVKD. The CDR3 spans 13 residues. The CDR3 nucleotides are TGTGCCATCACGCGGTCCCTACGGGAGACCCAGTACTTC. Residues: CAITRSLRETQYF.

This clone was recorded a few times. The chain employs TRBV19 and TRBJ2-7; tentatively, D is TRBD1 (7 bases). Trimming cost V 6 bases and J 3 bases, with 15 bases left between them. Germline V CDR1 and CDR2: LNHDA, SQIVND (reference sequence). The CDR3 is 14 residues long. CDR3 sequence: CASRMRDRGYEQYF. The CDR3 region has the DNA TGTGCCAGTAGAATGCGGGACAGAGGCTACGAGCAGTACTTC.

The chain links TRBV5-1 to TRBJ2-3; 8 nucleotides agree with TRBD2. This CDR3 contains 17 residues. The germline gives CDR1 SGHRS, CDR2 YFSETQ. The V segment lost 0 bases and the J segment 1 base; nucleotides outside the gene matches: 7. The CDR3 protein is CASSLAGQAGGTDTQYF. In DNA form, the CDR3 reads TGCGCCAGCAGCTTGGCTGGGCAAGCGGGGGGCACAGATACGCAGTATTTT.

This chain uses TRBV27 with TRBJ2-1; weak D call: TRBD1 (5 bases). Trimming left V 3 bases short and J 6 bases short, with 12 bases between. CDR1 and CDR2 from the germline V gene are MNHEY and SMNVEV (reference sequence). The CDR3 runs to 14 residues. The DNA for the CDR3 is TGTGCCAGCAGTTTTCAGGGAAGGGGCAATGAGCAGTTCTTC. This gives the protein CASSFQGRGNEQFF.